The 9 T cell receptor beta chains below were found in one sample sequenced in a study of cytomegalovirus exposure and HLA in healthy donors. The primer mix had 60 Vbeta and 13 Jbeta primers. Assay: immunoSEQ multiplex PCR; the TCRdb copy retains only in-frame clones and omits some. The sample lists about 200,000 clones, 73% occurring once. Source material: PBMCs. These receptors were obtained from a woman aged 30 to 39 in good health and CMV-seronegative.

The chain links TRBV19 to TRBJ1-5; TRBD1 aligns across 7 bases. V was pared by 7 bases and J by 4 bases, with 10 bases of the junction left unmatched. Germline V lookup: CDR1 LNHDA, CDR2 SQIVND (reference sequence). This CDR3 comprises 15 residues. The CDR3 region has the DNA TGTGCCAGTAATACAGGGGTTCGGGCGAATCAGCCCCAGCATTTT. This sequence encodes CASNTGVRANQPQHF.

The chain joins TRBV6-5 to TRBJ2-5, with D maybe TRBD2 (6 bases). This CDR3 is built from 11 residues. The germline V gene has CDR1 MNHEY and CDR2 SVGAGI. V was cut by 4 bases and J by 11 bases, with 11 bases left in between. CDR3 sequence (DNA): TGTGCCAGCAGTTCAAGGAGGGAGCAGTACTTC. Protein sequence: CASSSRREQYF.

The V gene is TRBV20-1, the J gene TRBJ2-5, with D perhaps matching TRBD1 (5 bases). V lost 7 bases, J lost 5 bases, and 11 bases lay in between. Germline CDR1 reads DFQATT; CDR2 reads SNEGSKA (reference sequence). The CDR3 totals 11 residues. DNA for the CDR3: TGCAGTGGATGGGGCCGGGAGACCCAGTACTTC. Residues: CSGWGRETQYF.

The chain joins TRBV5-1 to TRBJ2-7, with 9 bases that match TRBD2. The germline CDR1 and CDR2 sequences are SGHRS and YFSETQ. The V gene end was trimmed by 4 bases and the J gene end by 3 bases; junction bases not matched to a gene: 5. This CDR3 comprises 14 residues. CDR3 DNA: TGCGCCAGCAGCCCTAGCGGGGATATCTACGAGCAGTACTTC. Translation gives CASSPSGDIYEQYF.

For this clone: Other DNA sequences from this sample encode an identical CDR3 as well. The gene calls are TRBV19 and TRBJ2-7; 7 bases are a match to TRBD1. Germline V gene lookup returns CDR1 LNHDA and CDR2 SQIVND (reference sequence). The length of the CDR3 is 16 residues. After removal of 2 bases from V and 1 base from J, the junction contained 8 bases not matched to a gene. The CDR3 sequence: CASSIQGQRGSYEQYF. In DNA, the CDR3 is TGTGCCAGTAGTATACAGGGACAGAGGGGATCCTACGAGCAGTACTTC. The whole variable domain, filled in from reference TRBV19 and TRBJ2-7, reads DGGITQSPKYLFRKEGQNVTLSCEQNLNHDAMYWYRQDPGQGLRLIYYSQIVNDFQKGDIAEGYSVSREKKESFPLTVTSAQKNPTAFYLCASSIQGQRGSYEQYFGPGTRLTVT.

V is TRBV6-1 and J is TRBJ2-7; 7 nucleotides align to TRBD2. CDR1 and CDR2 from the germline V gene are MNHNS and SASEGT. The CDR3 has 14 amino acids. Unmatched junction bases numbered 9, after V lost 8 bases and J lost 2 bases. This CDR3 reads CASLKMGGTYEQYF. CDR3 sequence (DNA): TGTGCCAGCTTGAAAATGGGGGGGACCTACGAGCAGTACTTC.

This clone occurred a few times. The V gene is TRBV10-3, the J gene TRBJ1-5, with 9 bases that match TRBD1. The CDR3 consists of 14 residues. J was trimmed by 13 bases and V by 10 bases; bases with no gene match: 17. Germline CDR1 is ENHRY and CDR2 is SYGVKD. CDR3 coding DNA: TGTGCCAGCAAGGGGGACAGGGAGGTTGGGAAGCAGCATTTT. Its protein product is CASKGDREVGKQHF.

The CDR3 is CASSPGIAGGYEQYF. In DNA form, the CDR3 reads TGCGCCAGCAGCCCGGGAATAGCGGGGGGATACGAGCAGTACTTC. The chain is built from TRBV4-1 and TRBJ2-7; the match to TRBD2 covers 10 bases. CDR3 size: 15 residues. The germline V gene has CDR1 MGHRA and CDR2 YSYEKL. J was trimmed by 4 bases and V by 4 bases; bases with no gene match: 7.

Only a few counts were recorded for this clone. The J gene is TRBJ1-1, the V gene TRBV20-1, with a tentative D call TRBD1 (5 bases). The CDR3 covers 11 residues. From germline, CDR1 is DFQATT and CDR2 SNEGSKA (reference sequence). Trimming removed 2 bases at V and 6 bases at J, with 7 bases between. For the CDR3, the DNA is TGCAGTGCTAGACAGGGCGCTGAAGCTTTCTTT. As protein: CSARQGAEAFF.